Each of the 15 T cell receptor beta chains below was sequenced from the same sample in a study of graft-versus-host responses after intestinal transplantation. Measured with immunoSEQ multiplex PCR; TCRdb has only the in-frame clones, and not every one. Among more than 95,000 clones listed, approximately 90% were seen once. Their target antigens are unknown. The sample was unstimulated CD4+ T cells sorted from spleen or lymph node cells, taken before intestinal transplant. These TCRs come from a human donor who received an intestinal transplant.

This clone has a single count. The chain has TRBV29-1 and TRBJ1-3, with a possible D match to TRBD1 (5 bases). Germline CDR1 SQVTM, CDR2 ANQGSEA. Trimming took off 4 bases at V and 4 bases at J, with 14 bases between the two ends. The CDR3 loop spans 14 amino acids. In DNA, the CDR3 is TGCAGCGTTGGTCGTGGGGCGGAGGGAAACACCATATATTTT. Its protein is CSVGRGAEGNTIYF.

J is TRBJ2-3 and V is TRBV27; TRBD1 is a possible D gene (5 bases). The V end was cut by 2 bases, the J end by 2 bases, with 8 bases between. The CDR3 runs to 14 residues. CDR1 and CDR2 (germline): MNHEY, SMNVEV (reference sequence). The CDR3, as DNA: TGTGCCAGCAGTTTAGTGACAGACACAGATACGCAGTATTTT. This sequence encodes CASSLVTDTDTQYF.

DNA for the CDR3: TGCGCCAGCAGCTTCGGACTAGCGGGAGGGGGGGAGACCCAGTACTTC. This sequence encodes CASSFGLAGGGETQYF. The chain combines TRBV5-1 with TRBJ2-5; 15 bases match TRBD2. Per germline, CDR1 SGHRS and CDR2 YFSETQ. This CDR3 has 16 amino acids. Trimming took 2 bases from V and 5 from J; bases not matched to a gene: 4.

This chain links TRBV6-5 with TRBJ1-6; a possible D gene is TRBD1 (5 bases). The germline V gene has CDR1 MNHEY and CDR2 SVGAGI. V dropped 0 bases and J dropped 9 bases, with 12 bases sitting between them. The CDR3 is 15 amino acids. The CDR3 sequence: CASSYSAGNSSPLHF. The CDR3 DNA is TGTGCCAGCAGTTACTCGGCAGGGAATAGTTCACCCCTCCACTTT.

J is TRBJ2-2 and V is TRBV18; 8 bases agree with TRBD1. The J segment lost 6 bases and the V segment lost 2 bases, leaving 5 bases of the junction unmatched. This CDR3 spans 15 amino acids. Germline V gene sequence: CDR1 KGHSH, CDR2 LQKENI. CDR3 DNA: TGTGCCAGCTCACCAAGGACAGGGACTGCCGGGGAGCTGTTTTTT. Protein sequence: CASSPRTGTAGELFF.

This chain uses TRBV29-1 with TRBJ1-2; 8 nucleotides match TRBD1. Germline values: CDR1 SQVTM, CDR2 ANQGSEA. J was trimmed by 4 bases and V by 5 bases; bases with no gene match: 12. CDR3 length: 15 residues. The CDR3 reads CSVHVWDRLSYGYTF. In DNA form, the CDR3 reads TGCAGCGTTCACGTGTGGGACAGGCTGAGCTATGGCTACACCTTC.

The V gene is TRBV7-2, the J gene TRBJ2-1; TRBD2 aligns across 7 bases. V trimming: 2 bases; J trimming: 5 bases; junction bases outside the gene matches: 12. This CDR3 spans 17 amino acids. CDR1 and CDR2 from the germline V gene are SGHTA and FQGNSA. The CDR3 nucleotides read TGTGCCAGCAGCTTAAGGTCCGCGGGAGCCACCAACAATGAGCAGTTCTTC. Its protein is CASSLRSAGATNNEQFF.

This chain joins TRBV7-3 and TRBJ2-2; 11 nucleotides agree with TRBD2. Germline CDR1 reads SGHTA; CDR2 reads FQGTGA. J gave up 5 bases and V 5 bases, and 10 bases lay outside the gene matches. The CDR3 totals 17 residues. This CDR3 is CASSIVALAGGTGELFF. For the CDR3, the DNA is TGTGCCAGCAGCATAGTGGCCCTAGCGGGAGGAACCGGGGAGCTGTTTTTT.

The J gene is TRBJ1-1, the V gene TRBV7-8; 7 nucleotides agree with TRBD1. CDR1 is SGHVS and CDR2 is FQNEAQ in the germline V gene. V was pared by 1 base and J by 10 bases, with 9 bases of the junction left unmatched. The CDR3 runs 14 residues. The CDR3 loop reads CASSLDLDRFGAFF. The CDR3 DNA is TGTGCCAGCAGCTTAGATTTGGACAGGTTTGGAGCTTTCTTT.

The J gene is TRBJ2-5, the V gene TRBV4-2, with 8 bases that match TRBD2. The CDR3 length is 16 residues. J lost 7 bases, V lost 0 bases, and 10 bases had no gene match. Germline-derived CDR1 and CDR2 are LGHNA and YNFKEQ. CDR3 in amino acids: CASSQDSRGRLVTQYF. In nucleotides, the CDR3 is TGTGCCAGCAGCCAAGATTCCCGCGGGAGGTTGGTGACCCAGTACTTC.

The gene calls are TRBV7-9 and TRBJ1-2; possibly TRBD1 for D (6 bases). Germline V lookup: CDR1 SEHNR, CDR2 FQNEAQ (reference sequence). Trimming removed 6 bases at V and 2 bases at J, with 16 bases between. This CDR3 has 15 amino acids. This CDR3 is CASSLSPGQNYGYTF. DNA for the CDR3: TGTGCCAGCAGTCTAAGCCCGGGACAAAACTATGGCTACACCTTC.

This CDR3 is CASRHGTGGTDGYTF. The CDR3 DNA follows: TGTGCCAGCAGACACGGGACAGGGGGCACGGATGGCTACACCTTC. This chain links TRBV6-1 with TRBJ1-2; TRBD1 matches 12 bases. CDR1 is MNHNS, CDR2 SASEGT, per germline. Trimming at V came to 6 bases and at J to 6 bases, leaving 8 bases not matched to a gene. CDR3 length: 15 amino acids.

The chain carries TRBV27 and TRBJ2-3; 15 bases are a match to TRBD2. V lost 6 bases to trimming and J lost 4 bases; unmatched junction nucleotides: 14. This CDR3 contains 19 residues. In germline, CDR1 is MNHEY, CDR2 SMNVEV (reference sequence). In nucleotides, the CDR3 is TGTGCCAGCAGCTTTTATGGACTAGCGGGAGGGCCAATTGCAGATACGCAGTATTTT. This sequence encodes CASSFYGLAGGPIADTQYF.

A single count supports this clone. This chain joins TRBV15 and TRBJ2-3; TRBD1 might be the D (6 bases). The CDR3 contains 17 residues. V was shortened by 5 bases and J by 2 bases, with 20 bases between the two germline ends. Germline CDR1 and CDR2: LNHNV and YYDKDF (reference sequence). CDR3 nucleotide sequence: TGTGCCACCAGCCCTCTTAGCGCGGACAGTCCCACAGATACGCAGTATTTT. Translated: CATSPLSADSPTDTQYF.

This chain's CDR3 is CASSLAGFSEQFF. The CDR3 nucleotides are TGTGCCAGCAGCTTGGCGGGGTTTAGTGAGCAGTTCTTC. The chain combines TRBV7-2 with TRBJ2-1, with a tentative D call TRBD2 (6 bases). The CDR3 has 13 residues. V was cut by 3 bases and J by 9 bases, with 12 bases left in between. CDR1 SGHTA and CDR2 FQGNSA come from the germline V gene.